The entry below gives a single T cell receptor beta chain sequence along with its context. No antigen is known for it. Construction of the TCRbeta library involved unique molecular identifiers. TCRdb independently ran MiXCR on the PCR reads; one entry per CDR3 protein. There are roughly 400,000 distinct CDR3 sequences in the sample; approximately 42% occur only once, and approximately 25% lies in the top ten. Germline V gene sequence: CDR1 MDHEN, CDR2 SYDVKM. CDR3 size: 16 residues. V was pared by 6 bases and J by 15 bases, with 23 bases of the junction left unmatched. This entry is derived from a study of T-cell reconstitution after alpha-beta-depleted transplantation in children. The study's findings and limits: Hyperexpanded clones declined; after one year, newly produced T cells mostly supplied diversity. Several patients had high TCRbeta diversity at day 60; it came from surviving recipient T cells and thymic progenitors. By about two months after transplant, alpha-beta T cells reportedly arose from several hundred graft clones that had expanded.

Sequenced here: PBMCs, sampled before TCRalphabeta/CD19-depleted stem cell transplant. The V call is TRBV28, the J call TRBJ2-1, with TRBD2 matching over 7 bases. The sequence was collected from a girl aged 2 to 9 with aplastic anemia, due to receive a stem cell transplant. CDR3 protein: CASSHDEFRGVGVMFF. CDR3 bases: TGTGCCAGCAGCCACGACGAATTTCGGGGGGTGGGAGTCATGTTCTTC.